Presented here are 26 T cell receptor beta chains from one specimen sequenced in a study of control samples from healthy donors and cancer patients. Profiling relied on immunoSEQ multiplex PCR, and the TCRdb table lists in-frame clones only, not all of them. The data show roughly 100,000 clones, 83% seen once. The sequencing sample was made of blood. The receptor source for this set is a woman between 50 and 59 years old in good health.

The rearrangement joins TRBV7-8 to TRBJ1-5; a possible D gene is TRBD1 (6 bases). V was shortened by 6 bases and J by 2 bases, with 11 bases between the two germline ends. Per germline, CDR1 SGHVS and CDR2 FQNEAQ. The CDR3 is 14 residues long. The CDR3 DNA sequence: TGTGCCAGCAGTCGGTCAGGGGGCAATCAGCCCCAGCATTTT. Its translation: CASSRSGGNQPQHF. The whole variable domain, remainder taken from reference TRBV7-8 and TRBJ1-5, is GAGVSQSPRYKVAKRGQDVALRCDPISGHVSLFWYQQALGQGPEFLTYFQNEAQLDKSGLPSDRFFAERPEGSVSTLKIQRTQQEDSAVYLCASSRSGGNQPQHFGDGTRLSIL.

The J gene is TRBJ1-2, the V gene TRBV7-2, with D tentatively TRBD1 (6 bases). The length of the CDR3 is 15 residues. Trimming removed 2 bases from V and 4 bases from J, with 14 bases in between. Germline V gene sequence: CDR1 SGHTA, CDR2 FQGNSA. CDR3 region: CASSLNRQVLYGYTF. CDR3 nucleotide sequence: TGTGCCAGCAGCTTAAACCGACAGGTTCTCTATGGCTACACCTTC.

CDR3 loop: CAISESDRRPYQPQHF. In nucleotides, the CDR3 is TGTGCCATCAGTGAGTCCGACAGGAGGCCTTATCAGCCCCAGCATTTT. This chain links TRBV10-3 with TRBJ1-5, with D maybe TRBD1 (6 bases). From germline, CDR1 is ENHRY and CDR2 SYGVKD. Between the trimmed V and J ends, which lost 0 bases and 5 bases, there was a span of 14 bases. The CDR3 totals 16 residues.

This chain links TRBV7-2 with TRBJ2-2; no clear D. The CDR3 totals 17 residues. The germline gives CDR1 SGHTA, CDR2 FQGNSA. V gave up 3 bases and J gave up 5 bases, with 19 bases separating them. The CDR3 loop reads CASSLLDWTVGTGELFF. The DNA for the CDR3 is TGTGCCAGCAGCTTGTTGGATTGGACCGTGGGAACCGGGGAGCTGTTTTTT.

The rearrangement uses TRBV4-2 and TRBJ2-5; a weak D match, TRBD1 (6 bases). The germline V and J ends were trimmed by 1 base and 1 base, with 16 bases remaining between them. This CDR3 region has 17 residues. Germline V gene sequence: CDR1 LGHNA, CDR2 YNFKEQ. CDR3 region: CASSQGIEKTGQETQYF. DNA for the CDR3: TGTGCCAGCAGCCAAGGGATAGAAAAGACAGGCCAAGAGACCCAGTACTTC.

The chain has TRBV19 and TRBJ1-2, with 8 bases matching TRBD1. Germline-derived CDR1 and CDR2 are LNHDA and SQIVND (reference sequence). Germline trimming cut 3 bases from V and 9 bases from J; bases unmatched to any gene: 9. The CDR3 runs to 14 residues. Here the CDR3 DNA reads TGTGCCAGTAGTATTGAGGGACAGGTCAGCCGCTACACCTTC. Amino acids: CASSIEGQVSRYTF.

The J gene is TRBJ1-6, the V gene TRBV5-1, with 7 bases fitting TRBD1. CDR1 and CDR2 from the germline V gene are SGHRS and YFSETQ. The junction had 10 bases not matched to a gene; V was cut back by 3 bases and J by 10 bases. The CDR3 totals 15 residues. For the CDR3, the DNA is TGCGCCAGCAGCTGGCAACGACAGGGAAGGTCACCCCTCCACTTT. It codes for CASSWQRQGRSPLHF.

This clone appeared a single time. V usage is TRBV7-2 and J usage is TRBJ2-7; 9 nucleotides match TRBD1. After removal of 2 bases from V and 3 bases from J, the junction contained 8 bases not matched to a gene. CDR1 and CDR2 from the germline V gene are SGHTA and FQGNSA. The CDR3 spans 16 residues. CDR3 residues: CASSLSTGTGYYEQYF. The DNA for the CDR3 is TGTGCCAGCAGCTTATCGACCGGGACAGGGTACTACGAGCAGTACTTC.

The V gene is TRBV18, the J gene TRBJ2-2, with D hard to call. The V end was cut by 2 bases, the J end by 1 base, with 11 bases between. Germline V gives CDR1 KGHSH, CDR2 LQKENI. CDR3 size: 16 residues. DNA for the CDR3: TGTGCCAGCTCACCAAGGAGCGAGTTGAACACCGGGGAGCTGTTTTTT. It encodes CASSPRSELNTGELFF.

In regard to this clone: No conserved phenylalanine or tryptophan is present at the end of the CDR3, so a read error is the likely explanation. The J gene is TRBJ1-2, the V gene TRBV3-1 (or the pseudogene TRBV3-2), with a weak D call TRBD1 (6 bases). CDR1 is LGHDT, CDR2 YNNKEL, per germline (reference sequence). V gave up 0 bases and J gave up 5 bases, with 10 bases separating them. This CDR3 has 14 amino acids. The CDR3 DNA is TGTGCCAGCAGCCAAGAGTACAGGGCGTATGGCTACACCCTC. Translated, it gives CASSQEYRAYGYTL.

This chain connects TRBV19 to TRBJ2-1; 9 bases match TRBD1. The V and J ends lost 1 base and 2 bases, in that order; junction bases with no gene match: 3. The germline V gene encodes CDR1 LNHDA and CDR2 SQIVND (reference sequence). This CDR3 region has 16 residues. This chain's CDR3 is CASSIAGQGTYNEQFF. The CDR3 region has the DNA TGTGCCAGTAGTATAGCTGGACAGGGGACCTACAATGAGCAGTTCTTC.

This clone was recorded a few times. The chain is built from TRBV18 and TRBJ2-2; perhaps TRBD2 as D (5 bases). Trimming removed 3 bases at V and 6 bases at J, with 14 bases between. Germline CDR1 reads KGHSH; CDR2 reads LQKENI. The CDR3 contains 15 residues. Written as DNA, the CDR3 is TGTGCCAGCTCACCGCAGACGGGGAAGGCCGGGGAGCTGTTTTTT. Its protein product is CASSPQTGKAGELFF.

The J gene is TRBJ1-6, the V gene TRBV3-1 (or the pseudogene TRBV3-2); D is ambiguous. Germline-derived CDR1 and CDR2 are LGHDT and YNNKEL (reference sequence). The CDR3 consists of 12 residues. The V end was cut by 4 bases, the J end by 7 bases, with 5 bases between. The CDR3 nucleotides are TGTGCCAGCAGCCGAGACAATTCACCCCTCCACTTT. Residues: CASSRDNSPLHF.

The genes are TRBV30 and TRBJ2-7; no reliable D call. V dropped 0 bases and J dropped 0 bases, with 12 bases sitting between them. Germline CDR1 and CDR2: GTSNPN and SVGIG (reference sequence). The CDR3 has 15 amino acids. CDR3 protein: CAWSVGRLSSYEQYF. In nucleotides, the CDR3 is TGTGCCTGGAGTGTCGGCCGATTATCCTCCTACGAGCAGTACTTC. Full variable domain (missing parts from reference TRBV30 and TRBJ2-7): SQTIHQWPATLVQPVGSPLSLECTVEGTSNPNLYWYRQAAGRGLQLLFYSVGIGQISSEVPQNLSASRPQDRQFILSSKKLLLSDSGFYLCAWSVGRLSSYEQYFGPGTRLTVT.

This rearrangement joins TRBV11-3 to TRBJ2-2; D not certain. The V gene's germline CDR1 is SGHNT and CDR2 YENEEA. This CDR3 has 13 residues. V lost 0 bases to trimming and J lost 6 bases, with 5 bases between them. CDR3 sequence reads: CASSLEDAGELFF. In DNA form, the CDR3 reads TGTGCCAGCAGCTTAGAGGACGCCGGGGAGCTGTTTTTT.

CDR3 loop: CASSFGLTNTGELFF. In DNA, the CDR3 is TGTGCCAGCAGCTTCGGGCTAACGAACACCGGGGAGCTGTTTTTT. The chain has TRBV7-3 and TRBJ2-2, with D unresolved. Germline CDR1 and CDR2: SGHTA and FQGTGA. The ends were cut back, 3 bases at V and 0 bases at J, with 8 bases in the middle. This CDR3 has 15 amino acids.

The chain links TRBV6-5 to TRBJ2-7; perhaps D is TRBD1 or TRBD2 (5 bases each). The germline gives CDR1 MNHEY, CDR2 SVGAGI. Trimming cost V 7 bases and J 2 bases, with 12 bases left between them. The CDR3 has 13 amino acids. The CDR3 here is CASIGTGTYEQYF. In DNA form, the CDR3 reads TGTGCCAGCATAGGGACGGGAACCTACGAGCAGTACTTC.

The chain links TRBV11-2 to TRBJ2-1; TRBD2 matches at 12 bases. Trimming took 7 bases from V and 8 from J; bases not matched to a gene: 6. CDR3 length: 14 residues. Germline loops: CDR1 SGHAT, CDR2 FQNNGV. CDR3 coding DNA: TGTGCCAGCAACCCTAGCGGGAGGGCCCATGAGCAGTTCTTC. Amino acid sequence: CASNPSGRAHEQFF. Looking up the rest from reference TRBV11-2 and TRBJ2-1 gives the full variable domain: EAGVAQSPRYKIIEKRQSVAFWCNPISGHATLYWYQQILGQGPKLLIQFQNNGVVDDSQLPKDRFSAERLKGVDSTLKIQPAKLEDSAVYLCASNPSGRAHEQFFGPGTRLTVL.

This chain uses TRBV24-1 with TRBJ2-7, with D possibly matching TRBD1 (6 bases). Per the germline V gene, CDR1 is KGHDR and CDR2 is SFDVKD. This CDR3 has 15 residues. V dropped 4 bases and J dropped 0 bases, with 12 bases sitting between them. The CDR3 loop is CATSDPLTGSYEQYF. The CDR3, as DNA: TGTGCCACCAGTGACCCACTGACAGGCTCCTACGAGCAGTACTTC.

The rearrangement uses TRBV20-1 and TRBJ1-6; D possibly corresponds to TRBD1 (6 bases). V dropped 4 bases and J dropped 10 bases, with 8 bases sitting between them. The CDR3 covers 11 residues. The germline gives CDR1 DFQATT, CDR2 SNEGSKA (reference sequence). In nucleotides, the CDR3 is TGCAGTGCTAAAAGGGGGTCACCCCTCCACTTT. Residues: CSAKRGSPLHF.

The CDR3 DNA reads TGTGCCAGCAGCGAGGGACTCCTCTCCTACGAGCAGTACTTC. Its protein is CASSEGLLSYEQYF. This chain connects TRBV5-6 to TRBJ2-7; the D gene is possibly TRBD2 (6 bases). The length of the CDR3 is 14 residues. With 4 bases removed from V and 0 bases from J, the gap between germline ends came to 11 bases. Germline V gene data show CDR1 as SGHDT and CDR2 as YYEEEE.

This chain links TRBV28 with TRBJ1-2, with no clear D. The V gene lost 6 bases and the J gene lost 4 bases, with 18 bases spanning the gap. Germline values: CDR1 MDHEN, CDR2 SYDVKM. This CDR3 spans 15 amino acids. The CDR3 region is CASSVTARPTYGYTF. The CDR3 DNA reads TGTGCCAGCAGCGTAACAGCCAGGCCGACCTATGGCTACACCTTC.

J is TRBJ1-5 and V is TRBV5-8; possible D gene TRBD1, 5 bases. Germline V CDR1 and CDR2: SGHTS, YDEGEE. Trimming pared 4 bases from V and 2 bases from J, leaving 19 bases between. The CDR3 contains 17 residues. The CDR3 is CASSPRDSPRGNQPQHF. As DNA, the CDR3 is TGTGCCAGCAGCCCGAGAGACAGCCCGAGGGGCAATCAGCCCCAGCATTTT.

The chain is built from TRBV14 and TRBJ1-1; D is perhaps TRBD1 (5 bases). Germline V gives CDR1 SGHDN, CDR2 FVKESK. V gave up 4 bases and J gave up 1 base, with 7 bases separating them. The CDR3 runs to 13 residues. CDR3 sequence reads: CASSLQGNTEAFF. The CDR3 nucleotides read TGTGCCAGCAGCCTTCAGGGGAACACTGAAGCTTTCTTT.

This CDR3 is CAISEGLAGGMSSYNEQFF. CDR3 nucleotides: TGTGCCATCAGTGAGGGACTAGCGGGGGGTATGAGCTCCTACAATGAGCAGTTCTTC. The rearrangement joins TRBV10-3 to TRBJ2-1; 14 nucleotides match TRBD2. This CDR3 contains 19 residues. Germline-derived CDR1 and CDR2 are ENHRY and SYGVKD. V trimming: 2 bases; J trimming: 0 bases; junction bases outside the gene matches: 6.

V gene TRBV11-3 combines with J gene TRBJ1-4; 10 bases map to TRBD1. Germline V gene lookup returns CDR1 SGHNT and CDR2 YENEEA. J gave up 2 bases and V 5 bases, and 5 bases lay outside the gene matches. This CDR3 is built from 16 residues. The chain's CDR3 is CASSKRTGGTNEKLFF. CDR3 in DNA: TGTGCCAGCAGCAAGAGGACAGGGGGTACTAATGAAAAACTGTTTTTT.